This passage covers 3 T cell receptor beta chains from one sample sequenced in a study of T-cell memory formation after mild COVID-19. Each CDR3 protein is one row after TCRdb ran MiXCR on the 5' RACE reads. Of roughly 280,000 distinct CDR3 sequences in the sample, approximately 8.4% were seen once. Sequenced material: PBMCs or a T cell subset sorted from them (not recorded which). These receptors were obtained from a man between 18 and 35 years old who had mild COVID-19 (a few samples of this study predate the infection). Cell type and time point are not known.

This clonotype was detected ten times or more. The chain is built from TRBV7-2 and TRBJ2-7, with a weak D call TRBD1 (5 bases). Per germline, CDR1 SGHTA and CDR2 FQGNSA. The CDR3 covers 13 residues. V dropped 8 bases and J dropped 5 bases, with 16 bases sitting between them. The CDR3 spells CASLNSGFDEQYF. As DNA, the CDR3 is TGTGCCAGCCTTAACTCAGGGTTCGACGAGCAGTACTTC.

In its sample, this clonotype was seen many times. The chain joins TRBV4-1 to TRBJ2-2, with TRBD1 matching 9 bases. The germline V gene encodes CDR1 MGHRA and CDR2 YSYEKL. CDR3 length: 17 amino acids. V dropped 4 bases and J dropped 4; count of bases not matched to a gene: 10. The CDR3 is CASSRKPGQGFTGELFF. The CDR3 DNA reads as TGCGCCAGCAGCCGGAAACCGGGACAGGGATTCACCGGGGAGCTGTTTTTT.

This clonotype has just a few counts. V usage is TRBV6-5 and J usage is TRBJ2-7; 7 nucleotides align to TRBD1. The CDR3 is 15 residues long. Looked up from germline, CDR1 is MNHEY and CDR2 is SVGAGI. J lost 7 bases, V lost 7 bases, and 16 bases had no gene match. The CDR3 coding sequence is TGTGCCAGCACCTTCCGACAGGGATACCTGGGAGAGCAGTACTTC. It is translated as CASTFRQGYLGEQYF.